This TCR beta chain was observed in a study of CD8+CD57+ T cells in acquired aplastic anemia. Whole-study context: Mean DNA quantity obtained from sorted CD4+ and CD8+ cells was around 3.2 ug. The study, taken as a whole, reports: The number of CD8+ CDR3 sequences shared by patients and controls was under 35.

There are a few counts of this clonotype. Its cognate antigen is unknown. This could be a read error, since a much larger clone is one nucleotide away. Patients who underwent sequencing had shown CD8+CD57+ cell expansion by flow cytometry. Untreated patients provided the blood samples, with no therapy given before sampling. CDR1 and CDR2 (germline): SGHAT, FQNNGV. This CDR3 has 16 amino acids. The study profiled TCR beta VDJ and CDR3 using genomic DNA as template. TCRdb re-analysed the reads in MiXCR, keeping a single row per CDR3 protein. The repertoire holds about 160,000 distinct CDR3 sequences, roughly 48% seen once, with about 2.8% in the top ten.

The chain joins TRBV11-2 to TRBJ2-1; 9 nucleotides line up with TRBD2. Sequenced input: sorted CD4+, CD8+, or CD8+CD57+ T cells (not recorded which) from PBMCs. The TCR was taken from a human donor with aplastic anemia. CDR3 region: CASNLEASGTYNEQFF. The CDR3 DNA reads TGTGCCAGCAACTTAGAGGCTAGCGGGACTTACAATGAGCAGTTCTTC.